The clone carrying this TCR beta chain was seen a few times. Its antigen is as yet unknown. The record originates from a study of post-analysis software for immune sequencing data. Study-level results: Compared against controls, patients with multiple sclerosis displayed significantly lower normalized Chao1 diversity. The study found TRBV5-6, TRBV5-1 and TRBV20-1 among several TRBV segments more frequent in patients than controls. By F measure, samples from a shared preparation batch strongly co-clustered.

This CDR3 has 15 residues. Germline assignment: CDR1 SGHRS and CDR2 YFSETQ. Incorporated into the TCR beta cDNA libraries were unique molecular identifiers, which served to reduce PCR and sequencing biases. TCRdb re-analysed the PCR reads in MiXCR, keeping a single row per CDR3 protein. The sample lists about 540,000 distinct CDR3 sequences; approximately 34% were seen once. The receptor comes from a girl aged 2 to 17 with multiple sclerosis. This rearrangement joins TRBV5-1 to TRBJ2-7, with D tentatively TRBD2 (7 bases). The DNA matches TRBJ2-5 better at its end, which makes the J call doubtful. Sequencing input: blood. The CDR3 here is CASSLGNSGGQTQYF. The CDR3 DNA reads as TGCGCCAGCAGCTTAGGAAACTCCGGGGGGCAGACCCAGTACTTC.